This T cell receptor beta chain is from a study of blood T cell repertoires in COVID-19. Turning to the study itself: Sites across the United States, Italy and Spain contributed samples from acute and convalescent COVID-19.

This clone was seen a handful of times. Germline CDR1 LGHNT, CDR2 FRNRAP. Trimming took off 2 bases at V and 2 bases at J, with 12 bases between the two ends. The CDR3 totals 15 residues. Original processing notes: Estimates of nucleated cell counts were drawn from the amplification of reference gene primers. TCRdb keeps only in-frame clones here, not all; method: immunoSEQ multiplex PCR. D and trimming were read from the DNA, whereas the V and J calls and clone size are those reported in that table. The sample lists about 470,000 clones, approximately 86% occurring once. This receptor was taken from a woman younger than 30 who had recovered from COVID-19. The specimen was PBMCs or T cells enriched from blood (not recorded which). The gene calls are TRBV12-5 and TRBJ1-1, with unresolved D. The CDR3 DNA sequence: TGTGCTAGTGGTTTGAAAATCGGGGTAAACACTGAAGCTTTCTTT. It specifies CASGLKIGVNTEAFF.